These 18 T cell receptor beta chains originate from one sample sequenced in a study of PD-1 blockade in classical Hodgkin lymphoma. Some clones are missing from TCRdb's copy, which holds only in-frame ones; the method was immunoSEQ multiplex PCR. The table shows about 39,000 clones, with roughly 90% occurring only once. In every patient, relapse followed autologous stem cell transplantation, while exposure to brentuximab vedotin differed. Sample: peripheral blood mononuclear cells (PBMCs), taken at baseline. These receptors were collected from a human donor with classical Hodgkin lymphoma.

This clone is judged medium-sized (0.01 to 0.1%). J is TRBJ1-1 and V is TRBV4-1, with a possible D match to TRBD1 (6 bases). The CDR3 consists of 15 residues. Germline V gene data show CDR1 as MGHRA and CDR2 as YSYEKL. V was pared by 1 base and J by 4 bases, with 13 bases between. This chain's CDR3 is CASSQVQGMGTEAFF. The DNA of the CDR3 is TGCGCCAGCAGCCAAGTTCAGGGGATGGGCACTGAAGCTTTCTTT.

This chain links TRBV4-2 with TRBJ1-1; possible D gene TRBD1, 5 bases. Germline V gene lookup returns CDR1 LGHNA and CDR2 YNFKEQ. The CDR3 is made up of 12 amino acids. Deletions cut 11 bases from V and 4 bases from J, with 14 bases between. The CDR3 sequence: CAAGGDGTEAFF. CDR3 DNA sequence: TGTGCCGCCGGGGGTGATGGCACTGAAGCTTTCTTT.

This clone was observed a few times. The chain recombines TRBV29-1 with TRBJ2-7, with 8 bases fitting TRBD2. V lost 6 bases and J lost 1; bases outside the gene matches: 11. This CDR3 region has 15 residues. Per germline, CDR1 SQVTM and CDR2 ANQGSEA. This chain's CDR3 is CSVVVTSGHSYEQYF. The CDR3 nucleotides read TGCAGCGTCGTAGTCACTAGCGGCCATTCCTACGAGCAGTACTTC.

The chain couples TRBV10-3 to TRBJ1-1; D is unclear. V was pared by 6 bases and J by 7 bases, with 15 bases between. Germline CDR1 reads ENHRY; CDR2 reads SYGVKD. The CDR3 totals 13 residues. CDR3 in DNA: TGTGCCATCAGCGACCCCCCTATGTATGAAGCTTTCTTT. It codes for CAISDPPMYEAFF.

A word on this clone: A junction end diverges from the germline sequence, so it may reflect a read error. This chain links TRBV6-1 with TRBJ2-3, with 11 bases fitting TRBD2. CDR3 length: 15 amino acids. Germline CDR1 and CDR2: MNHNS and SASEGT. CDR3: CASSARTSGLPIPIF. The DNA for the CDR3 is TGTGCCAGCAGTGCCCGGACTAGCGGGCTTCCAATCCCCATTTTT.

A single count supports this clone. The V and J genes are TRBV9 and TRBJ1-6, with a weak D call TRBD1 (6 bases). The germline gives CDR1 SGDLS, CDR2 YYNGEE. The CDR3 has 18 amino acids. V was cut by 3 bases and J by 5 bases, with 21 bases left in between. CDR3 sequence: CASSAQGGTRFNNSPLHF. The CDR3 coding sequence is TGTGCCAGCAGCGCCCAAGGGGGGACACGGTTTAATAATTCACCCCTCCACTTT.

The J gene is TRBJ2-2, the V gene TRBV7-2, with TRBD2 matching 11 bases. Germline CDR1 is SGHTA and CDR2 is FQGNSA. The V segment lost 3 bases and the J segment 5 bases; nucleotides outside the gene matches: 2. The CDR3 runs to 15 residues. CDR3 loop: CASSLGLAATGELFF. The CDR3 DNA follows: TGTGCCAGCAGCTTGGGACTAGCGGCTACCGGGGAGCTGTTTTTT.

Only a few counts were recorded for this clone. The genes are TRBV28 and TRBJ2-1, with a possible D match to TRBD1 (6 bases). Trimming pared 3 bases from V and 0 bases from J, leaving 12 bases between. This CDR3 has 16 residues. Germline-derived CDR1 and CDR2 are MDHEN and SYDVKM. CDR3: CASSFRDTSSYNEQFF. In nucleotides, the CDR3 is TGTGCCAGCAGTTTTCGGGACACGAGCTCCTACAATGAGCAGTTCTTC.

The chain employs TRBV28 and TRBJ2-1; D call uncertain. Deletions cut 6 bases from V and 5 bases from J, with 11 bases between. Germline V gene sequence: CDR1 MDHEN, CDR2 SYDVKM. The length of the CDR3 is 13 residues. DNA for the CDR3: TGTGCCAGCAGCTTTCGGGTAGACAATGAGCAGTTCTTC. Its protein product is CASSFRVDNEQFF.

The chain employs TRBV28 and TRBJ1-1; 8 nucleotides line up with TRBD1. Germline values: CDR1 MDHEN, CDR2 SYDVKM. V gave up 8 bases and J gave up 10 bases; unmatched junction bases: 3. CDR3 length: 10 residues. In nucleotides, the CDR3 is TGTGCCAGCGGAGACAGGGGAGCTTTCTTT. This gives the protein CASGDRGAFF.

The rearrangement uses TRBV11-1 and TRBJ2-7; 9 nucleotides match TRBD1. The CDR3 has 15 amino acids. Germline assignment: CDR1 SGHAT and CDR2 FQDESV (reference sequence). V shed 4 bases, J shed 4 bases, and the junction held 8 bases outside the gene matches. Here the CDR3 DNA reads TGTGCCAGCAGCTCAGACAGGGGGATGACGTACGAGCAGTACTTC. This translates into CASSSDRGMTYEQYF.

This chain links TRBV7-2 with TRBJ2-2; 8 positions agree with TRBD2. The CDR3 is 16 residues long. Germline V lookup: CDR1 SGHTA, CDR2 FQGNSA. V lost 4 bases to trimming and J lost 0 bases; unmatched junction nucleotides: 4. DNA for the CDR3: TGTGCCAGCAGCTGGGGACTAGGTACGAACACCGGGGAGCTGTTTTTT. Translation gives CASSWGLGTNTGELFF.

DNA for the CDR3: TGTGCCAGTACCGTGGATATCGACACTGAAGCTTTCTTT. Its protein is CASTVDIDTEAFF. V usage is TRBV19 and J usage is TRBJ1-1; no reliable D call. V was shortened by 7 bases and J by 3 bases, with 12 bases between the two germline ends. Germline V gives CDR1 LNHDA, CDR2 SQIVND (reference sequence). The CDR3 extends over 13 amino acids.

There are a few counts of this clone. The chain joins TRBV19 to TRBJ1-5; possible D gene TRBD1, 6 bases. V gave up 3 bases and J gave up 11 bases, with 11 bases separating them. The CDR3 runs 12 residues. Germline assignment: CDR1 LNHDA and CDR2 SQIVND (reference sequence). CDR3 nucleotides: TGTGCCAGTAGTATCGAAGGGGGTGCCCAGCATTTT. This encodes CASSIEGGAQHF.

The genes are TRBV28 and TRBJ2-7; 8 bases align to TRBD2. The CDR3 sequence is 13 residues long. In germline, CDR1 is MDHEN, CDR2 SYDVKM. J gave up 2 bases and V 11 bases, and 8 bases lay outside the gene matches. The CDR3 bases are TGTGCCTTATCGGGGGGGGAGCCCTACGAGCAGTACTTC. Amino acids: CALSGGEPYEQYF.

The V and J genes are TRBV5-4 and TRBJ2-7, with a possible D match to TRBD1 (6 bases). CDR3 length equals 12 residues. The V gene's germline CDR1 is SGHNT and CDR2 YYREEE (reference sequence). V lost 4 bases, J lost 3 bases, and 8 bases lay in between. The CDR3 region is CASSRDNYEQYF. The DNA of the CDR3 is TGTGCCAGCAGCAGGGACAACTACGAGCAGTACTTC.

The V gene is TRBV9, the J gene TRBJ2-2; 8 bases align to TRBD2. Germline values: CDR1 SGDLS, CDR2 YYNGEE. J lost 4 bases, V lost 0 bases, and 8 bases had no gene match. The CDR3 loop spans 17 amino acids. In DNA, the CDR3 is TGTGCCAGCAGCGTAGTGCAGGCAAGCGGGGGCACCGGGGAGCTGTTTTTT. Translation: CASSVVQASGGTGELFF.

This clone appeared a few times. The chain uses TRBV6-1 and TRBJ2-7, with D possibly being TRBD1 (5 bases). Germline CDR1 reads MNHNS; CDR2 reads SASEGT. The CDR3 runs 12 residues. Trimming took 5 bases from V and 2 from J, leaving 7 bases between them. Written as DNA, the CDR3 is TGTGCCAGCAGTCCAGGGACCTACGAGCAGTACTTC. It translates to CASSPGTYEQYF.